These 5 T cell receptor beta chains came from one sample sequenced in a study of blood T cell repertoires in COVID-19. The protocol was immunoSEQ multiplex PCR, while the TCRdb copy is restricted to in-frame clones and leaves out a portion. This table has a few hundred thousand clones, about 88% appearing once. Sequenced: peripheral blood. These receptors were obtained from a man aged 55-75 years who had recovered from COVID-19.

V and J are TRBV29-1 and TRBJ1-1, with D perhaps matching TRBD1 (6 bases). Germline assignment: CDR1 SQVTM and CDR2 ANQGSEA. The CDR3 totals 14 residues. Trimming stripped 1 base from V and 3 bases from J, with 12 bases between. CDR3 bases: TGCAGCGTTGAAGGGCGGGGGGCCTACACTGAAGCTTTCTTT. Its translation: CSVEGRGAYTEAFF.

This clone was observed once. The genes are TRBV14 and TRBJ1-1; 8 bases agree with TRBD1. This CDR3 has 16 amino acids. Germline CDR1 SGHDN, CDR2 FVKESK. V trimming: 3 bases; J trimming: 0 bases; junction bases outside the gene matches: 6. The CDR3 protein is CASSQPGGSVNTEAFF. The CDR3 nucleotides read TGTGCCAGCAGCCAGCCAGGGGGCAGCGTGAACACTGAAGCTTTCTTT.

The rearrangement uses TRBV28 and TRBJ1-6; 7 nucleotides agree with TRBD1. The V segment lost 6 bases and the J segment 6 bases; nucleotides outside the gene matches: 5. Looked up from germline, CDR1 is MDHEN and CDR2 is SYDVKM. CDR3 length: 14 amino acids. CDR3 in amino acids: CASRGTDSNSPLHF. The DNA of the CDR3 is TGTGCCAGCAGGGGGACAGATAGTAATTCACCCCTCCACTTT. Variable domain in full (rest from reference TRBV28 and TRBJ1-6): DVKVTQSSRYLVKRTGEKVFLECVQDMDHENMFWYRQDPGLGLRLIYFSYDVKMKEKGDIPEGYSVSREKKERFSLILESASTNQTSMYLCASRGTDSNSPLHFGNGTRLTVT.

J is TRBJ2-7 and V is TRBV7-2, with D hard to call. Trimming removed 5 bases from V and 1 base from J, with 9 bases in between. Per germline, CDR1 SGHTA and CDR2 FQGNSA. This CDR3 has 13 residues. This CDR3 is CASSPRQSYEQYF. The CDR3 nucleotides read TGTGCCAGCAGCCCGCGCCAATCCTACGAGCAGTACTTC.

The gene calls are TRBV12-3 or TRBV12-4 and TRBJ1-4; the match to TRBD1 covers 7 bases. V lost 6 bases, J lost 7 bases, and 5 bases stayed unmatched. This CDR3 contains 13 residues. The CDR3 spells CASRPRQGEKLFF. The DNA of the CDR3 is TGTGCCAGCAGGCCCCGACAGGGTGAAAAACTGTTTTTT.